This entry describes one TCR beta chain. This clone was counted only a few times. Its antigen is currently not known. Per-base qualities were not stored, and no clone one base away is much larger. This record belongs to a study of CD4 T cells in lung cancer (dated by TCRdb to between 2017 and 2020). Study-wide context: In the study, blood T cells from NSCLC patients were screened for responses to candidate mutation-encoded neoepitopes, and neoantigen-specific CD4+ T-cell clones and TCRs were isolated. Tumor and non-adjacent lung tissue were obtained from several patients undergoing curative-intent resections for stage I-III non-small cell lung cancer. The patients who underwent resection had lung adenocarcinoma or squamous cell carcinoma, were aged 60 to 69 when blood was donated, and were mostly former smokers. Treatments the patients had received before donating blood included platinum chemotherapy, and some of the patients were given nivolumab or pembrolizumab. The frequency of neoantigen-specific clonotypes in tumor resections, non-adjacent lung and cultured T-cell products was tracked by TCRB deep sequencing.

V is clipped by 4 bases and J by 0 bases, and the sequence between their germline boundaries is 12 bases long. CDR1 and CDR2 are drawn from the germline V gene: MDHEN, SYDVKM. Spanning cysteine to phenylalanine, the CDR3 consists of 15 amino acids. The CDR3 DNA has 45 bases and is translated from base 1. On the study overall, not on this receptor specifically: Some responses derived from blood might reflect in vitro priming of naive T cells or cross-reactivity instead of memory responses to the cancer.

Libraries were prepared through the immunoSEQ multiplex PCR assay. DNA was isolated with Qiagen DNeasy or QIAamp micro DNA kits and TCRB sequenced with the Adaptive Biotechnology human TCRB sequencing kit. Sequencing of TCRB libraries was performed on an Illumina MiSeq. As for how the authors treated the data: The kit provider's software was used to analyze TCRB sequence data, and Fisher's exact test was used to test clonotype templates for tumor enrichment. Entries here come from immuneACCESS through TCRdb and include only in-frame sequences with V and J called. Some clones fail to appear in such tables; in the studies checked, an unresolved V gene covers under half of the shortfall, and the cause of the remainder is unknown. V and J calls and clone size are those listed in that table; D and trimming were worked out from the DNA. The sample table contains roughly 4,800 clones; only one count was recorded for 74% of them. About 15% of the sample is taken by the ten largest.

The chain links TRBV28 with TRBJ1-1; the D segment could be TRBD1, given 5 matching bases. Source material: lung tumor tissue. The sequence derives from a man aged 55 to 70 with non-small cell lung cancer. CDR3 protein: CASSSGLLMNTEAFF. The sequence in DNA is TGTGCCAGCAGTTCGGGACTGCTTATGAACACTGAAGCTTTCTTT.